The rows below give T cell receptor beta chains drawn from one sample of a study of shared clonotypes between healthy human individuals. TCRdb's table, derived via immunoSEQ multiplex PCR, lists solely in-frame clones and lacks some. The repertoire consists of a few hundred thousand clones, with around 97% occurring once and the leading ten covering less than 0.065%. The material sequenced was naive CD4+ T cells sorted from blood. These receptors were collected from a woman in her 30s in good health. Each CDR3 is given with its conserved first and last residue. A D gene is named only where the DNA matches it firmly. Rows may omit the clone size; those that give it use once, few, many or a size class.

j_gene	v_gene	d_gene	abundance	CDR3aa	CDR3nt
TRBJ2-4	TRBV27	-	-	CASSRLAKNIQYF	TGTGCCAGCAGTAGGCTAGCCAAAAACATTCAGTACTTC
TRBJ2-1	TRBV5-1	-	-	CASTRGSYNEQFF	TGCGCCAGTACTAGGGGTTCCTACAATGAGCAGTTCTTC
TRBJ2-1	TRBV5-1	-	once	CASSRGALVNEQFF	TGCGCCAGCAGCCGCGGGGCCCTAGTCAATGAGCAGTTCTTC
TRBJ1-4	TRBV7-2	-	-	CASSDSLNEKLFF	TGTGCCAGCAGCGACAGCCTTAATGAAAAACTGTTTTTT
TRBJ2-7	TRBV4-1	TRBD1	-	CASSQGMDRGYEQYF	TGCGCCAGCAGCCAAGGGATGGACAGGGGTTACGAGCAGTACTTC
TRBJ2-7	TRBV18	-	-	CASSPRRDSSYEQYF	TGTGCCAGCTCACCGCGGCGGGATAGCTCCTACGAGCAGTACTTC
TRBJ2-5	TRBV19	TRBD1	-	CASRSDRAVQYF	TGTGCCAGTAGATCGGACAGGGCTGTGCAGTACTTC
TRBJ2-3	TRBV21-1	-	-	CASSKGTASTDTQYF	TGTGCCAGCAGCAAAGGGACTGCTAGCACAGATACGCAGTATTTT
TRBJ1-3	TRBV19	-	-	CASSDITTGNTIYF	TGTGCCAGTAGTGACATCACGACAGGAAACACCATATATTTT
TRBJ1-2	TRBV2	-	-	CASSEPRLINYGYTF	TGTGCCAGCAGTGAACCCAGGTTGATAAACTATGGCTACACCTTC
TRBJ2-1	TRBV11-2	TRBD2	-	CASSKLQGLADHEQFF	TGTGCCAGCAGCAAACTACAGGGACTAGCGGACCATGAGCAGTTCTTC
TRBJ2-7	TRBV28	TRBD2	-	CASSLPNTSGKRYF	TGTGCCAGCAGTTTACCCAATACGAGCGGGAAGCGGTACTTC
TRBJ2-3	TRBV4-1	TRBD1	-	CASSQARGGGYTDTQYF	TGCGCCAGCAGCCAAGCACGAGGGGGCGGCTACACAGATACGCAGTATTTT
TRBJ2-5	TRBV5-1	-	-	CASSTPPLGAETQYF	TGCGCCAGCAGCACCCCCCCCCTAGGGGCGGAGACCCAGTACTTC
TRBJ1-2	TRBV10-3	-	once	CAISESGGYTF	TGTGCCATCAGTGAATCCGGGGGCTACACCTTC
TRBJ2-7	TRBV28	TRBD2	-	CASRPKLAGVYEQYF	TGTGCCAGCAGACCAAAACTAGCGGGAGTCTACGAGCAGTACTTC
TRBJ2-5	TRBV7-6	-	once	CASSLGGTGNQETQYF	TGTGCCAGCAGCTTAGGGGGTACAGGGAACCAAGAGACCCAGTACTTC
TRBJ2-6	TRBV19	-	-	CASTRTFLLAGANVLTF	TGTGCCAGTACCCGGACGTTTCTGTTAGCTGGGGCCAACGTCCTGACTTTC
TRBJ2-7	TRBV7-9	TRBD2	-	CASSFSGSYEQYF	TGTGCCAGCAGCTTTAGCGGGAGCTACGAGCAGTACTTC
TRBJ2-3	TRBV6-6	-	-	CASTPQLAEITDTQYF	TGTGCCAGCACGCCCCAGTTAGCGGAGATCACAGATACGCAGTATTTT
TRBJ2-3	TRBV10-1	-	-	CASSLTSTDTQYF	TGCGCCAGCAGCCTGACTAGCACAGATACGCAGTATTTT
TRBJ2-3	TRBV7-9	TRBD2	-	CASSEGTSGGNTDTQYF	TGTGCCAGCAGTGAAGGGACTAGCGGGGGGAACACAGATACGCAGTATTTT